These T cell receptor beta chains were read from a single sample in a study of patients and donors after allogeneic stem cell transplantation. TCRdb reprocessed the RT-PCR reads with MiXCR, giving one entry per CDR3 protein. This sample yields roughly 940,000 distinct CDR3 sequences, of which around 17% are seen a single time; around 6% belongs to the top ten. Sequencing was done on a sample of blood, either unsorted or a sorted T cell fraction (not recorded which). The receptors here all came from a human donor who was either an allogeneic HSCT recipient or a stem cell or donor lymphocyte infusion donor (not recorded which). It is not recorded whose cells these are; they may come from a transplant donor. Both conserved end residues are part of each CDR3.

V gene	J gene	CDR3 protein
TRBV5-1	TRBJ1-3	CASSRDKVGPGSGNTIYF
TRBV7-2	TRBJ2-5	CASTRQGAQETQYF
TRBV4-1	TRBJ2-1	CASSQDIGLANNEQFF
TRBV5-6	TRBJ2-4	CASSSRTGIGLAKNIQYF
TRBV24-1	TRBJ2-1	CATSDGIAGPPYNEQFF
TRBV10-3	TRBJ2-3	CAIRLRLAGTSTDTQYF
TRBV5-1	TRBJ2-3	CASSGDREPKVFADTQYF
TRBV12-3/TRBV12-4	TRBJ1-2	CASSPGTRGGYTF
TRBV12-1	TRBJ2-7	CASSSPRRDSFYEQYF
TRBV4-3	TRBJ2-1	CASSQVHPTTSYYNEQFF
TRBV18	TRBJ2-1	CASSPPGPHNEQFF
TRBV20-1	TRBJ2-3	CSAREGAPGLAGVADTQYF
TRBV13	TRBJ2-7	CASSSSIGGYEQYF
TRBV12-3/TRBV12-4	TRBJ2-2	CASTLKWTWELFF
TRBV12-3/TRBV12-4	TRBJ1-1	CASSPGSGQKGTEAFF
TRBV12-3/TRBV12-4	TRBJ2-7	CASSLPPWEARYEQYF
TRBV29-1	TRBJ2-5	CSVAVSRGYETQYF
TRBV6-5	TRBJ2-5	CASSYTQTSGGETQYF
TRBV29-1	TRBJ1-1	CSVAVVWDTEAFF
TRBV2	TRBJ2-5	CASRLEGGKTQYF
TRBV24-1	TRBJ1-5	CATSEEDRGNQPQHF
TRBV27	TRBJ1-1	CASSLSRQLNTEAFF
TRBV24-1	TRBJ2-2	CATSEVPGPGGATGELFF
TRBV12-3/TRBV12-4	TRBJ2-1	CASSLDGVGEQFF
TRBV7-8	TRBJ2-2	CASSFYLRDTRSGELFF
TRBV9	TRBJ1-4	CASSVGSPGREKLFF
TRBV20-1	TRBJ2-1	CSTGVAASYNEQFF
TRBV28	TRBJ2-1	CASRSVLAGSNEQFF
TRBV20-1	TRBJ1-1	CSAPLGPGITEAFF
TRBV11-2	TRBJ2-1	CASSTKGDEQFF
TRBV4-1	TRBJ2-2	CASSRERANTGELFF
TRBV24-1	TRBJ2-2	CATSDYSTGASTGELFF
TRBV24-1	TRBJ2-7	CATSASGRVNEQYF
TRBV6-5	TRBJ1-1	CASSYSWTGDTEAFF
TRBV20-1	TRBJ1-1	CSATRQGTINTEAFF
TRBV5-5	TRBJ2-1	CASSIRLGNYNEQFF
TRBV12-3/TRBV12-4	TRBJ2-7	CASSLIQGGTYEQYF
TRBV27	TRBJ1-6	CASSDALSYNSPLHF
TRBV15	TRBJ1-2	CATSRDLVTDYGYTF
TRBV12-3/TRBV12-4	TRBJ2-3	CASSPRTSGGAGDTQYF
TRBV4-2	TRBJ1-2	CASSPDSGYGYTF
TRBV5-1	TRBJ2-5	CASSLPGTSGKETQYF
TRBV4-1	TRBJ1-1	CASSFRDRGLSNTEAFF
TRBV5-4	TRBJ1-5	CASSLDPLGQPQHF
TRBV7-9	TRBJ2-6	CASSPIKLLSGANVLTF
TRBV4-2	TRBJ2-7	CASSQDITPSGQYF
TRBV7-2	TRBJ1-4	CASSTSGRYEKLFF
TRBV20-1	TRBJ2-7	CSAIWGSYEQYF